This is a list of T cell receptor beta chains from one sample in a study of control samples from healthy donors and cancer patients. The assay was immunoSEQ multiplex PCR, and TCRdb's table has in-frame clones only and misses some. The data contain 98,000 or so clones, about 85% of them singletons. The sample taken for sequencing was blood. All receptors come from a woman aged 70-85 years in good health. CDR3s include the opening cysteine and the closing phenylalanine or tryptophan. The order of the fields is J gene, D gene, V gene, clone size, CDR3 DNA, CDR3 protein. A D gene is named only where the DNA matches it firmly. Size is stated for part of the rows, as once, few or many counts, or as a class when the clone is expanded.

J gene: TRBJ1-5; D gene: NA; V gene: TRBV7-9; clone size: NA; CDR3 DNA: TGTGCCAGCAGCCCATACAGGGATCAGCCCCAGCATTTT; CDR3 protein: CASSPYRDQPQHF
J gene: TRBJ1-1; D gene: NA; V gene: TRBV7-5; clone size: NA; CDR3 DNA: TGTGCCAGAAGCTTGGGGGGGGCCCCTCACAGTACTGAAGCTTTCTTT; CDR3 protein: CARSLGGAPHSTEAFF
J gene: TRBJ2-1; D gene: NA; V gene: TRBV5-6; clone size: few; CDR3 DNA: TGTGCCAGCAGCCCCGGGTGGGGAGAGGGGACGTTGAAGCAGTTCTTC; CDR3 protein: CASSPGWGEGTLKQFF
J gene: TRBJ1-4; D gene: TRBD1; V gene: TRBV2; clone size: NA; CDR3 DNA: TGTGCCAGCAGGACAGGGAATGAAAAACTGTTTTTT; CDR3 protein: CASRTGNEKLFF
J gene: TRBJ2-7; D gene: NA; V gene: TRBV11-3; clone size: NA; CDR3 DNA: TGTGCCAGCAGCTTATCCACAGGCTACGAGCAGTACTTC; CDR3 protein: CASSLSTGYEQYF
J gene: TRBJ1-5; D gene: NA; V gene: TRBV19; clone size: NA; CDR3 DNA: TGTGCCAGTAGTATTGCAGGGGTGATAAGCAATCAGCCCCAGCATTTT; CDR3 protein: CASSIAGVISNQPQHF
J gene: TRBJ2-7; D gene: NA; V gene: TRBV6-6; clone size: NA; CDR3 DNA: TGTGCCAGCAGAATACAGGGAGAGCCCTACGAGCAGTACTTC; CDR3 protein: CASRIQGEPYEQYF
J gene: TRBJ1-3; D gene: NA; V gene: TRBV5-8; clone size: NA; CDR3 DNA: TGTGCCAGCAGCTTGGTGCGGGTCCGATTCTCTGGAAACACCATATATTTT; CDR3 protein: CASSLVRVRFSGNTIYF
J gene: TRBJ2-5; D gene: NA; V gene: TRBV19; clone size: NA; CDR3 DNA: TGTGCCAGTAGCCCCAGGCTGGAAGAGACCCAGTACTTC; CDR3 protein: CASSPRLEETQYF
J gene: TRBJ2-1; D gene: TRBD2; V gene: TRBV10-3; clone size: once; CDR3 DNA: TGTGCCATCAGTGGAGCGGCGGGAGGGCCGTCCTACAATGAGCAGTTCTTC; CDR3 protein: CAISGAAGGPSYNEQFF
J gene: TRBJ1-2; D gene: TRBD1; V gene: TRBV9; clone size: NA; CDR3 DNA: TGTGCCAGCAGCGCCGGGGACAGGGGAAACTATGGCTACACCTTC; CDR3 protein: CASSAGDRGNYGYTF
J gene: TRBJ2-1; D gene: NA; V gene: TRBV5-1; clone size: NA; CDR3 DNA: TGCGCCACTCCCTCGATGAATGAGCAGTTCTTC; CDR3 protein: CATPSMNEQFF
J gene: TRBJ1-5; D gene: NA; V gene: TRBV27; clone size: NA; CDR3 DNA: TGTGCCAGCAGTTTATCCCCCTCGGGTAGCAATCAGCCCCAGCATTTT; CDR3 protein: CASSLSPSGSNQPQHF
J gene: TRBJ2-2; D gene: TRBD2; V gene: TRBV18; clone size: NA; CDR3 DNA: TGTGCCAGCTCACCACTAGGACTAGCGGGAGGGCCTACGAACACCGGGGAGCTGTTTTTT; CDR3 protein: CASSPLGLAGGPTNTGELFF
J gene: TRBJ2-1; D gene: TRBD2; V gene: TRBV7-2; clone size: once; CDR3 DNA: TGTGCCAGCAGCCAGGAGAGGGTAGCGGGCAATGAGCAGTTCTTC; CDR3 protein: CASSQERVAGNEQFF
J gene: TRBJ1-1; D gene: NA; V gene: TRBV7-8; clone size: NA; CDR3 DNA: TGTGCCAGCACCCCCCGGGAAGACATGGACACTGAAGCTTTCTTT; CDR3 protein: CASTPREDMDTEAFF
J gene: TRBJ1-1; D gene: NA; V gene: TRBV6-5; clone size: NA; CDR3 DNA: TGTGCCAGCAGTTACCGGGGACCGAGTACTGAAGCTTTCTTT; CDR3 protein: CASSYRGPSTEAFF
J gene: TRBJ2-1; D gene: TRBD1; V gene: TRBV18; clone size: NA; CDR3 DNA: TGTGCCAGCTCACCAATGTTTCTCCAGACAGGGGGGAGGACTAATGAGCAGTTCTTC; CDR3 protein: CASSPMFLQTGGRTNEQFF
J gene: TRBJ1-2; D gene: NA; V gene: TRBV2; clone size: NA; CDR3 DNA: TGTGCCAGCAGTGAATATAGGGACGGCTACACCTTC; CDR3 protein: CASSEYRDGYTF
J gene: TRBJ2-7; D gene: NA; V gene: TRBV6-5; clone size: NA; CDR3 DNA: TGTGCCAGCAGCACATATGACTCCTACGAGCAGTACTTC; CDR3 protein: CASSTYDSYEQYF
J gene: TRBJ1-2; D gene: TRBD1; V gene: TRBV9; clone size: NA; CDR3 DNA: TGTGCCAGCAGCGTTACCCTGACAGGGGGCTCCTATGGCTACACCTTC; CDR3 protein: CASSVTLTGGSYGYTF
J gene: TRBJ2-3; D gene: NA; V gene: TRBV15; clone size: NA; CDR3 DNA: TGTGCCACCAGCAGAGATGGAGGGAGCACAGATACGCAGTATTTT; CDR3 protein: CATSRDGGSTDTQYF
J gene: TRBJ2-7; D gene: NA; V gene: TRBV30; clone size: NA; CDR3 DNA: TGTGCCTGGAGGGGGCAGGGGGGTAGCTCCTACGAGCAGTACTTC; CDR3 protein: CAWRGQGGSSYEQYF
J gene: TRBJ2-2; D gene: NA; V gene: TRBV5-1; clone size: NA; CDR3 DNA: TGCGCCAGCAGCTCATCCGGGAGCGCTAACACCGGGGAGCTGTTTTTT; CDR3 protein: CASSSSGSANTGELFF